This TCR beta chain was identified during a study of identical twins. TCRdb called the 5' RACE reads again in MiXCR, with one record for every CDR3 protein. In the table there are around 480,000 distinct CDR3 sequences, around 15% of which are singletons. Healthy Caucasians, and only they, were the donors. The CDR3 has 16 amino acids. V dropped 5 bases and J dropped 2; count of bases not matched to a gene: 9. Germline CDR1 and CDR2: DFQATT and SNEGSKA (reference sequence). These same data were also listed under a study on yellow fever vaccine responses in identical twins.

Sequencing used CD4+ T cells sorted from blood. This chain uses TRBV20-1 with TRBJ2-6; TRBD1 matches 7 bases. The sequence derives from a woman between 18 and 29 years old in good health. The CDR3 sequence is CSAATNRGPGANVLTF. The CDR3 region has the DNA TGCAGTGCTGCTACCAACAGGGGTCCTGGGGCCAACGTCCTGACTTTC.